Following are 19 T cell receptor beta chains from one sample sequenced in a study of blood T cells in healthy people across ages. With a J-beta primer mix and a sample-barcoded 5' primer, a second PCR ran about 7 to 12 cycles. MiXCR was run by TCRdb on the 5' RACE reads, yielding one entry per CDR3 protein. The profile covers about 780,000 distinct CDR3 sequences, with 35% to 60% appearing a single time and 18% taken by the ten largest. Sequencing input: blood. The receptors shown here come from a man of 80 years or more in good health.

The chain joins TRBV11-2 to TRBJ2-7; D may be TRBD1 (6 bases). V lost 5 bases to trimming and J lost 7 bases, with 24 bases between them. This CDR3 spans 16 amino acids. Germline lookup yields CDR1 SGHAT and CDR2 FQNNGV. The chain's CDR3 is CASSDLGGIVDNEQYF. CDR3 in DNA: TGTGCCAGCAGCGACTTAGGGGGTATAGTAGACAATGAGCAGTACTTC.

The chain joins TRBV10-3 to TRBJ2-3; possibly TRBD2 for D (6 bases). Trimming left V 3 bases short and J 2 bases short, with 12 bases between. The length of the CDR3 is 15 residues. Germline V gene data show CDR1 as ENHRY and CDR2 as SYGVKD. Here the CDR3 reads CAISERGGTTDTQYF. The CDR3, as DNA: TGTGCCATCAGTGAACGAGGAGGGACCACAGATACGCAGTATTTT.

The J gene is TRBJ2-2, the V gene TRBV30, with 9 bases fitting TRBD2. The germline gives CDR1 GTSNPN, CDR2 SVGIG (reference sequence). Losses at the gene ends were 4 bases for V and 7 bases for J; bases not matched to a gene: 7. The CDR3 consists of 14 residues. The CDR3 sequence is CAWTTGLAGGELFF. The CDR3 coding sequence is TGTGCCTGGACTACGGGACTAGCAGGCGGGGAGCTGTTTTTT.

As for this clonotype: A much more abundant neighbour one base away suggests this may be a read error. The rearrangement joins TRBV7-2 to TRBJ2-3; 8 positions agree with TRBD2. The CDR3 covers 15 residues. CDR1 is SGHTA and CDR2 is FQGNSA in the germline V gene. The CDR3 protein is CASRLSGSETGTQYF. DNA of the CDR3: TGTGCCAGCAGACTAAGCGGGAGCGAGACAGGTACGCAGTATTTT.

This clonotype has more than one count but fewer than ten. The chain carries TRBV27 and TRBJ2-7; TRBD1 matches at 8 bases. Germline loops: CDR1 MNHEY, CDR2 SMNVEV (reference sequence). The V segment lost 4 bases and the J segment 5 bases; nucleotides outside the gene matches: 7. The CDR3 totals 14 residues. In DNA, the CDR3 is TGTGCCAGCAGTTCCCGGACAGGGCGCGACGAGCAGTACTTC. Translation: CASSSRTGRDEQYF.

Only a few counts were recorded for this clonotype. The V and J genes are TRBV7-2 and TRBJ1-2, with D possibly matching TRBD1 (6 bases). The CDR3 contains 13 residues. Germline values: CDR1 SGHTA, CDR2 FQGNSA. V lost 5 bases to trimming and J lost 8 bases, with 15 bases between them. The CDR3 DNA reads TGTGCCAGCAGCAGCCAGGGGATTTGGGGCTACACCTTC. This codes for CASSSQGIWGYTF.

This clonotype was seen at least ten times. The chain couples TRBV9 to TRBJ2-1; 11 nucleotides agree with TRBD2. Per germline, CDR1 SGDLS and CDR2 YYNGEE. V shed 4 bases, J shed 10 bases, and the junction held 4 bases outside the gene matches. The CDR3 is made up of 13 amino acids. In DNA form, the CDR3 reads TGTGCCAGCAGCCCGGGACTAGCGGAGGAGCAGTTCTTC. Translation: CASSPGLAEEQFF. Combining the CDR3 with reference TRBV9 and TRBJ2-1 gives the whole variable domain DSGVTQTPKHLITATGQRVTLRCSPRSGDLSVYWYQQSLDQGLQFLIQYYNGEERAKGNILERFSAQQFPDLHSELNLSSLELGDSALYFCASSPGLAEEQFFGPGTRLTVL.

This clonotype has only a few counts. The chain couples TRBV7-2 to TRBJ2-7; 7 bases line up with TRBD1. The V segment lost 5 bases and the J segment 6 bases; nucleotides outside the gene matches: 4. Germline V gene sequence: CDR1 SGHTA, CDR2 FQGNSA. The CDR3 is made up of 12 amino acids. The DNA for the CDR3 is TGTGCCAGCAGCATGACAGGGTCCGAGCAGTACTTC. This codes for CASSMTGSEQYF.

The CDR3 nucleotides are TGTGCCAGCAGTGAAAGAAATAGCGGGAGCTACGAGCAGTTCTTC. This translates into CASSERNSGSYEQFF. This sequence joins TRBV6-1 and TRBJ2-7, with 9 bases aligning to TRBD2. The end of the DNA fits TRBJ2-1 better, so the J call may be wrong. Germline-derived CDR1 and CDR2 are MNHNS and SASEGT. The CDR3 is 15 amino acids.

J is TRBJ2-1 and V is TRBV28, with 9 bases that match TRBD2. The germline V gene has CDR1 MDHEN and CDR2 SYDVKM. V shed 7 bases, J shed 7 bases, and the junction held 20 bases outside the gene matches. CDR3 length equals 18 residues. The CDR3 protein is CASITHRRAGGLGNEQFF. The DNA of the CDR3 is TGTGCCAGCATCACCCACAGACGAGCGGGAGGCCTCGGGAATGAGCAGTTCTTC.

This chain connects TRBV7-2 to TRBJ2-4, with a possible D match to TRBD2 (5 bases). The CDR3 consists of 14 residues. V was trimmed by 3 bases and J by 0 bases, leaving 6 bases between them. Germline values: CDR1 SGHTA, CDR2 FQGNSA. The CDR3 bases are TGTGCCAGCAGCTTGAGGGTAGCCAAAAACATTCAGTACTTC. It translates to CASSLRVAKNIQYF.

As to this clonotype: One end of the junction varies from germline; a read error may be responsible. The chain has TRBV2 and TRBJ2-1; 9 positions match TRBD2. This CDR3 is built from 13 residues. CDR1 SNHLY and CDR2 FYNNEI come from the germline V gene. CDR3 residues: CASSGLAVDEQFF. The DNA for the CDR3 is TGTGCCAGCAGTGGACTAGCGGTGGATGAGCAGTTCTTT.

The CDR3 spells CASSPRRASGTNEQFF. CDR3 coding DNA: TGCGCCAGCAGCCCTCGCCGGGCTAGCGGAACAAATGAGCAGTTCTTC. The V call is TRBV5-1, the J call TRBJ2-1; TRBD2 matches 7 bases. CDR3 length equals 16 residues. Germline CDR1 and CDR2: SGHRS and YFSETQ. J lost 7 bases, V lost 4 bases, and 14 bases had no gene match.

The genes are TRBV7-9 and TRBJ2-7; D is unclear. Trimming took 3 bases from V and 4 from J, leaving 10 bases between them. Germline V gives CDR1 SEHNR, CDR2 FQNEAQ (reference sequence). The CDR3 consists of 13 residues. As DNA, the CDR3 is TGTGCCAGCAGCTTCCTTTCCGGGTACGAGCAGTACTTC. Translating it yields CASSFLSGYEQYF.

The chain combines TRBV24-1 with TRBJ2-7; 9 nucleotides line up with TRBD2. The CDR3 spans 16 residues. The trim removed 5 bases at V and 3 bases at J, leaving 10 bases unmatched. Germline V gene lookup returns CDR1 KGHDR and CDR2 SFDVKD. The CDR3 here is CATSGQAASGDYEQYF. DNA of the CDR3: TGTGCCACCAGTGGCCAGGCGGCTAGCGGGGACTACGAGCAGTACTTC.

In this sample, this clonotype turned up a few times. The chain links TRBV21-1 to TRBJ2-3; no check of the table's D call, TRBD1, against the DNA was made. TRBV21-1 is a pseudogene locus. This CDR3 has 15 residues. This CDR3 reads CASSPCDRATDTQYF. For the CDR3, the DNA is TGTGCCAGCAGCCCGTGCGACAGGGCAACAGATACGCAGTATTTT.

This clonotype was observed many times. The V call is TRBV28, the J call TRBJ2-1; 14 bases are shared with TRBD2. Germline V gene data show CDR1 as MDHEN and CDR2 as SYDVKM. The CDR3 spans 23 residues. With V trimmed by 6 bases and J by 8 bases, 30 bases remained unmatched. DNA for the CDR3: TGTGCCAGCAGGAATAAATTTGGCAAGACTAGCGGGAGGGCCGGAGGCCCGGGGGATGAGCAGTTCTTC. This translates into CASRNKFGKTSGRAGGPGDEQFF.

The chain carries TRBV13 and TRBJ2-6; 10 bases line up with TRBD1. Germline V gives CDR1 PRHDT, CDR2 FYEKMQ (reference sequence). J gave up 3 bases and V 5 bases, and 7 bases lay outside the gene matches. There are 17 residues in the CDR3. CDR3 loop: CASSPGTGVDGANVLTF. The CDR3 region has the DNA TGTGCCAGCAGCCCCGGGACAGGGGTCGATGGGGCCAACGTCCTGACTTTC.

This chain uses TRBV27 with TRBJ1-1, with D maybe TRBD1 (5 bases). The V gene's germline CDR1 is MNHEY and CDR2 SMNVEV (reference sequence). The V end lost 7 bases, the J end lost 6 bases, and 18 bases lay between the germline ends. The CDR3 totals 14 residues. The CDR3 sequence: CASTPGTASSEAFF. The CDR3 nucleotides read TGTGCCAGCACCCCAGGGACCGCCAGCTCTGAAGCTTTCTTT.